This is a list of T cell receptor beta chains from one sample in a study of shared clonotypes between healthy human individuals. Method: immunoSEQ multiplex PCR; TCRdb's copy keeps in-frame clones and lacks some. The sample includes around 750,000 clones, roughly 70% of them seen just once. The sample comprised memory CD4+ T cells sorted from blood. The receptors were sampled from a woman between 25 and 40 years old in good health. Each CDR3 is given with its conserved first and last residue.

J gene: TRBJ1-1
V gene: TRBV7-9
CDR3 protein: CASLRGTNTEAFF

J gene: TRBJ2-2
V gene: TRBV6-1
CDR3 protein: CASIGLAAAGELFF

J gene: TRBJ1-2
V gene: TRBV28
CDR3 protein: CASSRLSRGYTF

J gene: TRBJ1-1
V gene: TRBV28
CDR3 protein: CASSSLPDVAFF

J gene: TRBJ2-3
V gene: TRBV7-2
CDR3 protein: CASSRQGRSDTQYF

J gene: TRBJ1-4
V gene: TRBV6-1
CDR3 protein: CASSEGFGSEEKLFF

J gene: TRBJ1-1
V gene: TRBV6-4
CDR3 protein: CASSGTENTEAFF

J gene: TRBJ2-6
V gene: TRBV15
CDR3 protein: CATSSYIPGANVLTF

J gene: TRBJ1-5
V gene: TRBV5-1
CDR3 protein: CASSVQGGQPQHF

J gene: TRBJ2-1
V gene: TRBV6-1
CDR3 protein: CASSPTGPWNEQFF

J gene: TRBJ2-7
V gene: TRBV28
CDR3 protein: CASSLFGEQNSYEQYF

J gene: TRBJ2-1
V gene: TRBV6-5
CDR3 protein: CASRLRREGLNEQFF

J gene: TRBJ1-5
V gene: TRBV5-1
CDR3 protein: CASSPGGGVVNNQPQHF

J gene: TRBJ2-5
V gene: TRBV11-2
CDR3 protein: CASSSGLVQETQYF

J gene: TRBJ2-5
V gene: TRBV11-1
CDR3 protein: CASSLVGDETQYF

J gene: TRBJ1-1
V gene: TRBV9
CDR3 protein: CASSGQGRNTEAFF

J gene: TRBJ1-5
V gene: TRBV4-1
CDR3 protein: CASSQESNIPQPQHF

J gene: TRBJ1-3
V gene: TRBV19
CDR3 protein: CASSPWTGDSGNTIYF

J gene: TRBJ2-2
V gene: TRBV4-2
CDR3 protein: CASSQREGTGGISGELFF

J gene: TRBJ1-5
V gene: TRBV7-2
CDR3 protein: CASSSGRYSNQPQHF

J gene: TRBJ2-5
V gene: TRBV30
CDR3 protein: CAWRVEGPAETQYF

J gene: TRBJ1-2
V gene: TRBV27
CDR3 protein: CASSSALANYGYTF

J gene: TRBJ2-2
V gene: TRBV4-1
CDR3 protein: CASSQDPGGRTGELFF

J gene: TRBJ2-1
V gene: TRBV5-1
CDR3 protein: CASPGQGDQFF

J gene: TRBJ2-1
V gene: TRBV5-1
CDR3 protein: CASTYSSGGYNEQFF

J gene: TRBJ1-3
V gene: TRBV5-1
CDR3 protein: CASSPTYAGNTIYF

J gene: TRBJ2-1
V gene: TRBV5-6
CDR3 protein: CASSDDRGFYNEQFF

J gene: TRBJ2-5
V gene: TRBV14
CDR3 protein: CASSNRGLGTQYF

J gene: TRBJ1-4
V gene: TRBV6-5
CDR3 protein: CASSRGGEKLFF

J gene: TRBJ2-7
V gene: TRBV19
CDR3 protein: CASSRTGTEYEQYF

J gene: TRBJ2-7
V gene: TRBV6-1
CDR3 protein: CASSGTLYEQYF

J gene: TRBJ2-1
V gene: TRBV27
CDR3 protein: CASSFSQGISHNEQFF

J gene: TRBJ2-7
V gene: TRBV5-1
CDR3 protein: CASRHETGPYEQYF